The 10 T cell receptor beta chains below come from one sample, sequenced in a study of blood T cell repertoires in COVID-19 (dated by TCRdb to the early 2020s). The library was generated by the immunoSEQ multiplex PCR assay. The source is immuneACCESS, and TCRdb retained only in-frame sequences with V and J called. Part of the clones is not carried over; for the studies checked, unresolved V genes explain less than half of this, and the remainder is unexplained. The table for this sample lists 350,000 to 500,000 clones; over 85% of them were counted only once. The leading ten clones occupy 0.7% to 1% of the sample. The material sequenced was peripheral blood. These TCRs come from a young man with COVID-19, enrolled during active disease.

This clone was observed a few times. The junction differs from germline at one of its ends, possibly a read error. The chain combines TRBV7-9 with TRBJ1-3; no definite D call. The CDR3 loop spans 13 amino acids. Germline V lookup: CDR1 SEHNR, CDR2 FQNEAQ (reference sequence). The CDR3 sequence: CASSSPSFASTGF. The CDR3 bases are TGTGCCAGCAGCTCCCCCTCTTTTGCCTCAACGGGTTTT.

CDR3 loop: CASTPRGLETQYF. CDR3 nucleotide sequence: TGTGCCAGCACCCCCAGAGGGTTAGAGACCCAGTACTTC. This sequence joins TRBV27 and TRBJ2-5; the D gene is possibly TRBD2 (5 bases). Between the trimmed V and J ends, which lost 7 bases and 4 bases, there was a span of 13 bases. CDR3 length: 13 residues. Germline loops: CDR1 MNHEY, CDR2 SMNVEV (reference sequence).

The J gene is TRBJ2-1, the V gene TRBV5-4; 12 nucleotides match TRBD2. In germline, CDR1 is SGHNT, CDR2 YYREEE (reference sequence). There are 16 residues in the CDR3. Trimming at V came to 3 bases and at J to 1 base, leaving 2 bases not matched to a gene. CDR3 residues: CASSSTSGGSYNEQFF. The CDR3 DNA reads TGTGCCAGCAGCTCGACTAGCGGGGGTTCCTACAATGAGCAGTTCTTC.

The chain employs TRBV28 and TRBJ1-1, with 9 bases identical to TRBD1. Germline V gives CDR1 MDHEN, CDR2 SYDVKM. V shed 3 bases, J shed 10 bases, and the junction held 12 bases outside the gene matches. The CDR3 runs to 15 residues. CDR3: CASSFGQGSLRGAFF. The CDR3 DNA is TGTGCCAGCAGTTTCGGACAGGGGAGTTTGCGGGGAGCTTTCTTT.

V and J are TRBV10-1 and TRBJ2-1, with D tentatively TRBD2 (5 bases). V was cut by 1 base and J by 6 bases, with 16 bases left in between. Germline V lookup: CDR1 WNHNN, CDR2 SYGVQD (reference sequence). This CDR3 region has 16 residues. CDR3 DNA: TGCGCCAGCAGTGAGTTGCTAGCCCCCCGGGGCAATGAGCAGTTCTTC. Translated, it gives CASSELLAPRGNEQFF.

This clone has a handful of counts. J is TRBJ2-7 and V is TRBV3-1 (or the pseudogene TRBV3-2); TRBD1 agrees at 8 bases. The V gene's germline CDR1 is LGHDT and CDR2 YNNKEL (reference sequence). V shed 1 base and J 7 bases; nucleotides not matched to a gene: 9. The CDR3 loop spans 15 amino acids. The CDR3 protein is CASSQGVWTGREQYF. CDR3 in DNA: TGTGCCAGCAGCCAAGGCGTATGGACAGGGAGGGAGCAGTACTTC.

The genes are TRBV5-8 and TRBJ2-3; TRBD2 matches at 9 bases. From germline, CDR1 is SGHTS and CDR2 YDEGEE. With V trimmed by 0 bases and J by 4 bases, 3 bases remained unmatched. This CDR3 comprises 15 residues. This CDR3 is CASSLELAGADTQYF. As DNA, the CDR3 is TGTGCCAGCAGCTTGGAGTTAGCGGGGGCAGATACGCAGTATTTT.

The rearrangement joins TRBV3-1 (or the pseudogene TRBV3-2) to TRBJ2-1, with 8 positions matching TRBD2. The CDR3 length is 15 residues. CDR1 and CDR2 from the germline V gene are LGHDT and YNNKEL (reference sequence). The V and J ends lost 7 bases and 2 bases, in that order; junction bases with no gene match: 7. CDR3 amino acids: CASTFGLAAYNEQFF. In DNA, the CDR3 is TGTGCCAGCACCTTTGGACTAGCCGCCTACAATGAGCAGTTCTTC.

CDR3 nucleotide sequence: TGTGCCAGCAGCCAGTACCACTTGCTAGGTTCACCCCTCCACTTT. Translated: CASSQYHLLGSPLHF. The chain uses TRBV14 and TRBJ1-6, with D hard to call. The V end lost 3 bases, the J end lost 9 bases, and 15 bases lay between the germline ends. The CDR3 is made up of 15 amino acids. CDR1 is SGHDN, CDR2 FVKESK, per germline. Full variable domain (rest looked up from reference TRBV14 and TRBJ1-6): EAGVTQFPSHSVIEKGQTVTLRCDPISGHDNLYWYRRVMGKEIKFLLHFVKESKQDESGMPNNRFLAERTGGTYSTLKVQPAELEDSGVYFCASSQYHLLGSPLHFGNGTRLTVT.

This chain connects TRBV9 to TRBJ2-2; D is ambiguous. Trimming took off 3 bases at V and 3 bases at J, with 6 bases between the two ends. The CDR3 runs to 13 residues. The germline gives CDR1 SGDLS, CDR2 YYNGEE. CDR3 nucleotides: TGTGCCAGCAGCGGACAACACACCGGGGAGCTGTTTTTT. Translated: CASSGQHTGELFF.